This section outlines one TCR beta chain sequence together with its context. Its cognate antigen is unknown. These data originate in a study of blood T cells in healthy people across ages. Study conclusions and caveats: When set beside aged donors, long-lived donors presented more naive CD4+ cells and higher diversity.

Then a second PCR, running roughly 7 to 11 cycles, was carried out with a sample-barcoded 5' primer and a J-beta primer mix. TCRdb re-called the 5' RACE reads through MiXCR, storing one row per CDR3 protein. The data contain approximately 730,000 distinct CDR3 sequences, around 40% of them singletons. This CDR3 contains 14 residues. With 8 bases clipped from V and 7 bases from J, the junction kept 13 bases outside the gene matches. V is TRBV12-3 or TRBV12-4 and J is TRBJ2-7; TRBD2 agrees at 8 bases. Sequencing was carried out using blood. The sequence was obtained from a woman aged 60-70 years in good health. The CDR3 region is CASGETAGGNEQYF. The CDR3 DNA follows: TGTGCCAGCGGCGAAACTGCGGGAGGTAATGAGCAGTACTTC.